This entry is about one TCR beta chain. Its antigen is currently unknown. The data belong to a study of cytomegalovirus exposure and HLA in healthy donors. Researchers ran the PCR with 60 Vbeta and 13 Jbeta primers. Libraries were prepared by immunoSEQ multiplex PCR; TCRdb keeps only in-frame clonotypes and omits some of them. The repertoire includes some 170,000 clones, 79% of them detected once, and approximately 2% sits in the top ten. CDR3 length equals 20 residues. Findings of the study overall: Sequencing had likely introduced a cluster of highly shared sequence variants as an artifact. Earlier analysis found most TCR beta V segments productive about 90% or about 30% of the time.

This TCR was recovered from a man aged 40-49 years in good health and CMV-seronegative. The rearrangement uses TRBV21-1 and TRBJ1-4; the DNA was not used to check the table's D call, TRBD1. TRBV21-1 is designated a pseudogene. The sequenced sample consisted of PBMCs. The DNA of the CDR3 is TGTGCCAGCAGCAAATACGTTAGACAGGGGAGAAATGCAACTAATGAAAAACTGTTTTTT. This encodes CASSKYVRQGRNATNEKLFF.